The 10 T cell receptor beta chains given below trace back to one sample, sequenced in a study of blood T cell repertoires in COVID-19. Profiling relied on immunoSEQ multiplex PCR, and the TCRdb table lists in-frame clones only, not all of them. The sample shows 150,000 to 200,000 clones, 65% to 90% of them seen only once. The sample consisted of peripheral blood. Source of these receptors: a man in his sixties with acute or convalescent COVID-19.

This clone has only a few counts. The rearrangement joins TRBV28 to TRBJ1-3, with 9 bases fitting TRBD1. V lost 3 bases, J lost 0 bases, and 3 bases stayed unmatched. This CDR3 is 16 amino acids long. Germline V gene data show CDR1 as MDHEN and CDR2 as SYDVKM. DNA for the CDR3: TGTGCCAGCAGTTTTGGGACAGGGTTCTCTGGAAACACCATATATTTT. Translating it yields CASSFGTGFSGNTIYF.

The CDR3 DNA reads as TGTGCCAGCAGCGTAGATCTCAGGTCCTCTGGGGCCAACGTCCTGACTTTC. Translation: CASSVDLRSSGANVLTF. The gene calls are TRBV9 and TRBJ2-6; no definite D call. The CDR3 covers 17 residues. The germline gives CDR1 SGDLS, CDR2 YYNGEE. Trimming removed 0 bases from V and 0 bases from J, with 10 bases in between.

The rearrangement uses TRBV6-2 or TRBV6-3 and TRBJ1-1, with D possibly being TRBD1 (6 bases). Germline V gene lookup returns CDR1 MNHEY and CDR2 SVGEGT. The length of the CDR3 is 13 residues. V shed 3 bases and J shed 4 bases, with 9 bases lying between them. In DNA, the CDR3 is TGTGCCAGCAGTTATCGACAGGCCACTGAAGCTTTCTTT. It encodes CASSYRQATEAFF.

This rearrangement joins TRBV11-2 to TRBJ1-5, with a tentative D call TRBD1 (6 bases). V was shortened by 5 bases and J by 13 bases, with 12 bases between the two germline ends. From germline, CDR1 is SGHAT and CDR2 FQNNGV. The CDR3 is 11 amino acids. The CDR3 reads CASSTDRTQHF. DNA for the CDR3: TGTGCCAGCAGCACTGACAGGACTCAGCATTTT.

This CDR3 reads CASSYYDRGEYNEQFF. CDR3 nucleotides: TGTGCCAGCAGTTACTATGACAGGGGCGAATACAATGAGCAGTTCTTC. This chain connects TRBV6-2 or TRBV6-3 to TRBJ2-1, with 8 positions matching TRBD1. Germline CDR1 MNHEY, CDR2 SVGEGT. This CDR3 has 16 amino acids. The V segment lost 1 base and the J segment 4 bases; nucleotides outside the gene matches: 6.

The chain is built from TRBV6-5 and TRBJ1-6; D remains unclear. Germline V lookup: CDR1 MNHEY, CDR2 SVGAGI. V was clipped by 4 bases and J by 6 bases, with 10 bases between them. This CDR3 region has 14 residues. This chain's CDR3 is CASSSPASNSPLHF. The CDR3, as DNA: TGTGCCAGCAGTTCCCCAGCTAGTAATTCACCCCTCCACTTT.

For the CDR3, the DNA is TGTGCCAGCAGCCCTCAGGGGGGAAACCATCCCGGGGAGCTGTTTTTT. The encoded protein is CASSPQGGNHPGELFF. This rearrangement joins TRBV7-2 to TRBJ2-2; possible D gene TRBD1, 7 bases. Germline CDR1 reads SGHTA; CDR2 reads FQGNSA. V gave up 5 bases and J gave up 6 bases, with 19 bases separating them. The CDR3 consists of 16 residues.

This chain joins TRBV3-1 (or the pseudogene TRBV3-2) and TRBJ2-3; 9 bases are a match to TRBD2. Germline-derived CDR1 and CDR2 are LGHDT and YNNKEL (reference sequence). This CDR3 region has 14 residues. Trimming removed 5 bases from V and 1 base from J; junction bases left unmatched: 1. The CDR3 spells CASSKRGGTDTQYF. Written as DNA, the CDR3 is TGTGCCAGCAGCAAGCGGGGGGGCACAGATACGCAGTATTTT.

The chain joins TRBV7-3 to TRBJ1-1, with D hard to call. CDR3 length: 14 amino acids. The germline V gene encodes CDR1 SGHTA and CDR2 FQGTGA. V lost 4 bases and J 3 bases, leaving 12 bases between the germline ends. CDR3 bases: TGTGCCAGCAGCTCCCGCCGGAGTCACACTGAAGCTTTCTTT. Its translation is CASSSRRSHTEAFF.

The CDR3, as DNA: TGCGCCAGCAGCTTGGAAGGCGGGAGGGCCGTCACCGGGGAGCTGTTTTTT. It specifies CASSLEGGRAVTGELFF. The genes are TRBV5-1 and TRBJ2-2; 9 nucleotides line up with TRBD2. Germline-derived CDR1 and CDR2 are SGHRS and YFSETQ. J was trimmed by 4 bases and V by 0 bases; bases with no gene match: 7. The CDR3 runs to 17 residues.